Below, 27 T cell receptor beta chains from the same sample are listed, as sequenced in a study of T cells in Graves' hyperthyroidism and ophthalmopathy. Amplification of TCR beta CDR3 regions was performed using RNA transcripts as template. First-round RT-PCR targeting the TCR CDR3 was performed with the HTBI primer set. MiXCR, run by TCRdb on the multiplex PCR reads, gives a single entry per CDR3 protein. Of roughly 700,000 distinct CDR3 sequences detected, about 35% appear once; the ten largest clones hold less than 40%. The specimen sequenced was blood. The receptors were sampled from a woman aged 40 to 49 with Graves' hyperthyroidism.

The V call is TRBV5-5, the J call TRBJ1-2; D may be TRBD1 (5 bases). V lost 0 bases and J 8 bases, leaving 11 bases between the germline ends. This CDR3 is built from 13 residues. The germline V gene has CDR1 SGHKS and CDR2 YYEKEE (reference sequence). The DNA for the CDR3 is TGTGCCAGCAGCTTGGAGGGAGGGGCAGGCTACACCTTC. Its translation is CASSLEGGAGYTF.

Worth noting for this clonotype: Just one base apart from a much larger clone, this may be a read error. This chain uses TRBV20-1 with TRBJ1-5; D unclear. The germline gives CDR1 DFQATT, CDR2 SNEGSKA (reference sequence). V lost 6 bases and J lost 5, with 20 bases in between. The CDR3 spans 15 residues. The CDR3 sequence is CSAAEGGRYHQPQHF. In DNA form, the CDR3 reads TGCAGTGCCGCCGAAGGCGGACGGTATCATCAGCCCCAGCATTTT.

This clonotype was seen at least ten times. This chain uses TRBV2 with TRBJ2-7; 8 nucleotides match TRBD1. V shed 11 bases, J shed 1 base, and the junction held 7 bases outside the gene matches. The CDR3 has 13 residues. Germline V CDR1 and CDR2: SNHLY, FYNNEI. This CDR3 reads CAGRTGISYEQYF. The CDR3 nucleotides are TGTGCCGGAAGGACAGGGATTTCCTACGAGCAGTACTTC. The full variable domain, rest sourced from reference TRBV2 and TRBJ2-7, is EPEVTQTPSHQVTQMGQEVILRCVPISNHLYFYWYRQILGQKVEFLVSFYNNEISEKSEIFDDQFSVERPDGSNFTLKIRSTKLEDSAMYFCAGRTGISYEQYFGPGTRLTVT.

This clonotype was observed at least ten times. The chain employs TRBV13 and TRBJ1-2, with 7 bases fitting TRBD1. This CDR3 is 15 amino acids long. Germline V gene lookup returns CDR1 PRHDT and CDR2 FYEKMQ (reference sequence). Unmatched junction bases numbered 7, after V lost 4 bases and J lost 2 bases. The CDR3, as DNA: TGTGCCAGCAGCTACTGGACAGGAGAAAACTATGGCTACACCTTC. Protein product: CASSYWTGENYGYTF.

This clonotype was detected many times. The chain joins TRBV12-3 or TRBV12-4 to TRBJ2-5; the D call may be TRBD1 or TRBD2 (5 bases each). The V and J ends lost 2 bases and 5 bases respectively, with 12 bases between them. The CDR3 runs 14 residues. This chain's CDR3 is CASSLSGRHETQYF. The CDR3 nucleotides are TGTGCCAGCAGTTTATCGGGACGCCATGAGACCCAGTACTTC.

As regards this clonotype: A single base separates this from a much larger clone, so it may be a read error. The gene calls are TRBV7-3 and TRBJ1-3; no reliable D call. Per germline, CDR1 SGHTA and CDR2 FQGTGA. The CDR3 is 14 residues long. V lost 3 bases and J 0 bases, leaving 6 bases between the germline ends. CDR3 nucleotide sequence: TGTGCCAGCAGCTTGAACAGCTCTGGAAACACCATATATTTT. Translated: CASSLNSSGNTIYF.

The chain combines TRBV6-5 with TRBJ1-1; possibly TRBD1 for D (5 bases). Trimming shortened V by 1 base and J by 4 bases, and 10 bases separated the two germline ends. The CDR3 loop spans 14 amino acids. Per germline, CDR1 MNHEY and CDR2 SVGAGI. CDR3 in DNA: TGTGCCAGCAGTTACTGGGGGTCGGGCACTGAAGCTTTCTTT. Translation: CASSYWGSGTEAFF.

The chain carries TRBV4-3 and TRBJ2-5, with TRBD1 identical over 7 bases. The CDR3 covers 14 residues. With 0 bases clipped from V and 5 bases from J, the junction kept 3 bases outside the gene matches. Germline CDR1 LGHNA, CDR2 YSLEER. This CDR3 reads CASSQDPQGETQYF. As DNA, the CDR3 is TGCGCCAGCAGCCAAGATCCACAGGGGGAGACCCAGTACTTC.

As regards this clonotype: At one end, the junction sequence differs from germline, possibly due to a read error. V gene TRBV5-1 combines with J gene TRBJ2-7, with D tentatively TRBD1 (6 bases). Germline V lookup: CDR1 SGHRS, CDR2 YFSETQ. CDR3 length: 13 amino acids. The CDR3, as DNA: TGCGCCAGCAGCTTTGACAGGTCCTACGAGCAGTGCTTC. Protein product: CASSFDRSYEQCF. The variable domain in full, with the rest retrieved from reference TRBV5-1 and TRBJ2-7, is KAGVTQTPRYLIKTRGQQVTLSCSPISGHRSVSWYQQTPGQGLQFLFEYFSETQRNKGNFPGRFSGRQFSNSRSEMNVSTLELGDSALYLCASSFDRSYEQCFGPGTRLTVT.

In its sample, this clonotype was seen many times. V usage is TRBV29-1 and J usage is TRBJ1-1; 8 positions match TRBD1. V lost 4 bases, J lost 1 base, and 2 bases stayed unmatched. Germline CDR1 is SQVTM and CDR2 is ANQGSEA. There are 13 residues in the CDR3. CDR3 in DNA: TGCAGCGTTGCCGACAGGGGGAACACTGAAGCTTTCTTT. It specifies CSVADRGNTEAFF.

This chain uses TRBV19 with TRBJ1-6; TRBD1 is a possible D gene (5 bases). The CDR3 is 16 amino acids. V was trimmed by 5 bases and J by 7 bases, leaving 18 bases between them. Germline CDR1 and CDR2: LNHDA and SQIVND (reference sequence). CDR3 bases: TGTGCCAGTAGTTCCGGGGGGGGGGTAAAGAATTCACCCCTCCACTTT. Its protein product is CASSSGGGVKNSPLHF.

V and J are TRBV7-9 and TRBJ1-4, with D perhaps matching TRBD1 (6 bases). V was clipped by 5 bases and J by 7 bases, with 17 bases between them. The CDR3 runs to 15 residues. The germline V gene encodes CDR1 SEHNR and CDR2 FQNEAQ (reference sequence). This CDR3 is CASSPRTADGEKLFF. CDR3 sequence (DNA): TGTGCCAGCAGCCCGCGGACAGCCGACGGTGAAAAACTGTTTTTT.

The chain combines TRBV2 with TRBJ2-2; TRBD2 matches 15 bases. Germline loops: CDR1 SNHLY, CDR2 FYNNEI. This CDR3 region has 18 residues. V shed 6 bases and J 2 bases; nucleotides not matched to a gene: 7. The CDR3 region is CASSRGLAGGRNTGELFF. For the CDR3, the DNA is TGTGCCAGCAGCCGTGGACTAGCGGGGGGGAGAAACACCGGGGAGCTGTTTTTT.

The rearrangement joins TRBV6-2 or TRBV6-3 to TRBJ1-2, with a possible D match to TRBD1 (6 bases). CDR3 length: 13 residues. Trimming removed 7 bases at V and 13 bases at J, with 22 bases between. Per germline, CDR1 MNHEY and CDR2 SVGEGT. In DNA, the CDR3 is TGTGCCAGCACAGGGACAAGGATAATTGCGTCCACCTTC. Its translation is CASTGTRIIASTF.

This clonotype was seen repeatedly, ten times or more. CDR3 amino acids: CASSPSSAYGYTF. In DNA form, the CDR3 reads TGTGCCAGCAGTCCCAGCTCCGCCTATGGCTACACCTTC. J is TRBJ1-2 and V is TRBV6-5; D gene uncertain. The CDR3 spans 13 residues. Trimming pared 5 bases from V and 4 bases from J, leaving 11 bases between. CDR1 is MNHEY and CDR2 is SVGAGI in the germline V gene.

A word on this clonotype: Lacking the conserved final phenylalanine or tryptophan, this CDR3 likely reflects a read error. V usage is TRBV7-2 and J usage is TRBJ2-5; D ambiguous. Germline V CDR1 and CDR2: SGHTA, FQGNSA. V was cut by 8 bases and J by 1 base, with 14 bases left in between. The CDR3 has 14 amino acids. CDR3 loop: CASSPPASQETQYL. The CDR3 DNA is TGTGCCAGCTCTCCGCCGGCTTCCCAAGAGACCCAGTACCTC.

This clonotype appeared many times. The CDR3 nucleotides read TGTGCCAGCAGCTTCCAGGGATTAGGCTACTCTGGGGCCAACGTCCTGACTTTC. This codes for CASSFQGLGYSGANVLTF. J is TRBJ2-6 and V is TRBV7-9; TRBD1 might be the D (5 bases). This CDR3 is 18 amino acids long. Germline V lookup: CDR1 SEHNR, CDR2 FQNEAQ (reference sequence). Trimming removed 3 bases at V and 0 bases at J, with 15 bases between.

The chain carries TRBV28 and TRBJ2-5, with a tentative D call TRBD2 (7 bases). This CDR3 has 14 residues. V lost 4 bases and J 5 bases, leaving 14 bases between the germline ends. Germline lookup yields CDR1 MDHEN and CDR2 SYDVKM. CDR3 sequence reads: CASSSRGGMETQYF. The CDR3 region has the DNA TGTGCCAGCAGTTCGAGGGGGGGAATGGAGACCCAGTACTTC.

Notes on this clonotype: One end of the junction varies from germline; a read error may be responsible. The chain combines TRBV25-1 with TRBJ1-2; weak D call: TRBD1 (6 bases). The CDR3 sequence is 14 residues long. The V gene's germline CDR1 is MGHDK and CDR2 SYGVNS. CDR3 nucleotide sequence: TGTGCCAGCATTGAACGAGGGGGGAGGGATGGCTACACCTTC. Its translation: CASIERGGRDGYTF.

The V and J genes are TRBV7-2 and TRBJ2-5, with 7 nucleotides matching TRBD2. Trimming cost V 4 bases and J 4 bases; bases outside gene matches: 3. CDR1 and CDR2 (germline): SGHTA, FQGNSA. There are 13 residues in the CDR3. CDR3 bases: TGTGCCAGCAGCTCGATAGCGGGAGAGACCCAGTACTTC. Translated, it gives CASSSIAGETQYF. Looking up the rest from reference TRBV7-2 and TRBJ2-5 gives the full variable domain: GAGVSQSPSNKVTEKGKDVELRCDPISGHTALYWYRQSLGQGLEFLIYFQGNSAPDKSGLPSDRFSAERTGGSVSTLTIQRTQQEDSAVYLCASSSIAGETQYFGPGTRLLVL.

This clonotype was seen ten or more times. V is TRBV24-1 and J is TRBJ2-5; TRBD1 agrees at 7 bases. The CDR3 extends over 15 amino acids. The germline V gene has CDR1 KGHDR and CDR2 SFDVKD. Trimming took 4 bases from V and 4 from J; bases not matched to a gene: 8. In nucleotides, the CDR3 is TGTGCCACCAGTGAATGGCAGGGGGTTGGAGAGACCCAGTACTTC. It encodes CATSEWQGVGETQYF.

In the case of this clonotype: Given a much more abundant clone one base away, this may be a read error. The rearrangement joins TRBV7-2 to TRBJ2-5; TRBD2 agrees at 11 bases. Germline CDR1 SGHTA, CDR2 FQGNSA. CDR3 size: 16 residues. V lost 3 bases, J lost 2 bases, and 5 bases stayed unmatched. The CDR3 reads CASSFELAGVQETQYF. CDR3 coding DNA: TGTGCCAGCAGCTTCGAACTAGCGGGAGTACAAGAGACCCAGTACTTC.

The CDR3 DNA reads TGCAGCGTTTTCCAGGGGGGTGAAAAACTGTTTTTT. Translating gives CSVFQGGEKLFF. This rearrangement joins TRBV29-1 to TRBJ1-4, with 7 bases fitting TRBD1. Per the germline V gene, CDR1 is SQVTM and CDR2 is ANQGSEA. Trimming at V came to 5 bases and at J to 7 bases, leaving 4 bases not matched to a gene. The CDR3 is 12 amino acids. The variable domain in full, completed from reference TRBV29-1 and TRBJ1-4, reads SAVISQKPSRDICQRGTSLTIQCQVDSQVTMMFWYRQQPGQSLTLIATANQGSEATYESGFVIDKFPISRPNLTFSTLTVSNMSPEDSSIYLCSVFQGGEKLFFGSGTQLSVL.

With respect to this clonotype: At one of its ends the junction is not consistent with the germline gene, which may arise from a read error. This sequence joins TRBV5-4 and TRBJ2-1; no clear D. From germline, CDR1 is SGHNT and CDR2 YYREEE (reference sequence). This CDR3 has 11 amino acids. In DNA form, the CDR3 reads TGTGCCAGCAGCTCCCACAATGAGCAGTTCTTC. Protein sequence: CASSSHNEQFF. Full variable domain (outside the CDR3, taken from reference TRBV5-4 and TRBJ2-1): ETGVTQSPTHLIKTRGQQVTLRCSSQSGHNTVSWYQQALGQGPQFIFQYYREEENGRGNFPPRFSGLQFPNYSSELNVNALELDDSALYLCASSSHNEQFFGPGTRLTVL.

This clonotype occurred many times. The rearrangement joins TRBV5-1 to TRBJ2-7; unclear D gene. The CDR3 runs to 13 residues. V was trimmed by 4 bases and J by 3 bases, leaving 11 bases between them. In germline, CDR1 is SGHRS, CDR2 YFSETQ. CDR3 DNA sequence: TGCGCCAGCAGCATACCTCCCCACTACGAGCAGTACTTC. It is translated as CASSIPPHYEQYF.

This clonotype appeared many times. CDR3 in amino acids: CSAREPGLSNQPQHF. CDR3 coding DNA: TGCAGTGCTAGAGAGCCGGGGCTTAGCAATCAGCCCCAGCATTTT. The chain couples TRBV20-1 to TRBJ1-5, with D perhaps TRBD1 (5 bases). The V end lost 0 bases, the J end lost 0 bases, and 9 bases lay between the germline ends. CDR3 length equals 15 residues. CDR1 DFQATT and CDR2 SNEGSKA come from the germline V gene (reference sequence).

The J gene is TRBJ2-2, the V gene TRBV24-1, with 9 bases that match TRBD2. The V segment lost 4 bases and the J segment 4 bases; nucleotides outside the gene matches: 3. Per the germline V gene, CDR1 is KGHDR and CDR2 is SFDVKD. This CDR3 spans 15 amino acids. The CDR3 here is CATSEPSGTTGELFF. CDR3 nucleotide sequence: TGTGCCACCAGTGAGCCTAGCGGGACCACCGGGGAGCTGTTTTTT.